This paragraph covers one T cell receptor (beta chain) sequence. Profiling relied on immunoSEQ multiplex PCR, and the TCRdb table lists in-frame clones only, not all of them. The table records over 150,000 clones, approximately 80% of them present only once. This entry is derived from a study of blood T cell repertoires in COVID-19. This CDR3 comprises 15 residues. After removal of 4 bases from V and 8 bases from J, the junction contained 10 bases not matched to a gene. Germline values: CDR1 SGHRS, CDR2 YFSETQ. V is TRBV5-1 and J is TRBJ2-1, with TRBD2 matching over 9 bases. This TCR derives from a woman between 35 and 50 years old with COVID-19, enrolled during active disease. Source material: peripheral blood. CDR3 sequence: CASSGGRALDDEQFF. CDR3 sequence (DNA): TGCGCCAGCAGCGGCGGGAGGGCCCTCGACGATGAGCAGTTCTTC.